The text below deals with one T cell receptor beta chain. The antigen remains unidentified. This sample is part of a study of shared clonotypes between healthy human individuals. Findings and caveats of the study: Memory subsets generally showed smaller estimated richness than naive subsets did.

CDR1 is MNHEY and CDR2 is SMNVEV in the germline V gene (reference sequence). Germline trimming cut 6 bases from V and 2 bases from J; bases unmatched to any gene: 16. CDR3 length: 19 amino acids. Healthy and HIV-negative, the adult donors had no recent acute infections or vaccinations. The assay used deep level. Some clones are missing from TCRdb's copy, which holds only in-frame ones; the method was immunoSEQ multiplex PCR. The data contain 150,000 to 200,000 clones, 85% to 95% of them singletons. The genes are TRBV27 and TRBJ2-6; TRBD2 agrees at 7 bases. This sequence was found in a woman aged 30 to 39 in good health. The sequencing input was naive CD4+ T cells sorted from blood. The sample's subset: CD45RA+ positively selected. The CDR3 DNA reads TGTGCCAGCAGAGCCCTAGGGGCAGCGGGGCCTGCTGGGGCCAACGTCCTGACTTTC. This translates into CASRALGAAGPAGANVLTF.